This T cell receptor beta chain was identified in a study of patients and donors after allogeneic stem cell transplantation. Germline V CDR1 and CDR2: SGHRS, YFSETQ. The CDR3 covers 14 residues. V gave up 4 bases and J gave up 7 bases, with 12 bases separating them. MiXCR, applied by TCRdb to the RT-PCR reads, yields one record per CDR3 protein. The profile shows around 170,000 distinct CDR3 sequences, 24% of them singletons. This clonotype showed up many times. The TCR was taken from a human donor who was either an allogeneic HSCT recipient or a stem cell or donor lymphocyte infusion donor (not recorded which). It is not recorded whose cells these are; they may come from a transplant donor. Sequencing was carried out using blood, either unsorted or a sorted T cell fraction (not recorded which). The rearrangement links TRBV5-1 to TRBJ1-6; perhaps TRBD1 as D (5 bases). CDR3 amino acids: CASSPITGNSPLHF. The CDR3 nucleotides read TGCGCCAGCAGCCCGATCACAGGAAATTCACCCCTCCACTTT.